Following are 21 T cell receptor beta chains from one sample sequenced in a study of blood T cell repertoires in COVID-19. Clones were sequenced by immunoSEQ multiplex PCR, and TCRdb holds only the in-frame ones, with some missing. In the table there are roughly 270,000 clones, 70% to 90% of which are singletons. Sequences were obtained from peripheral blood. Receptors originate from a man aged 50 to 59 with active or convalescent COVID-19.

The chain combines TRBV7-6 with TRBJ2-2; D call uncertain. The germline V gene has CDR1 SGHVS and CDR2 FNYEAQ. The CDR3 runs 16 residues. Trimming left V 3 bases short and J 2 bases short, with 13 bases between. This CDR3 reads CASSLTPGGNTGELFF. DNA for the CDR3: TGTGCCAGCAGCTTGACGCCCGGCGGCAACACCGGGGAGCTGTTTTTT.

The genes are TRBV2 and TRBJ2-5, with TRBD2 identical over 7 bases. Germline V lookup: CDR1 SNHLY, CDR2 FYNNEI. CDR3 size: 14 residues. V gave up 6 bases and J gave up 6 bases; unmatched junction bases: 10. The CDR3 bases are TGTGCCAGCAGCGTTCCGGGAGGCGGAAAGACCCAGTACTTC. Translating gives CASSVPGGGKTQYF.

The rearrangement links TRBV19 to TRBJ2-3; D is perhaps TRBD2 (6 bases). Trimming took 7 bases from V and 3 from J, leaving 17 bases between them. The CDR3 loop spans 15 amino acids. The germline CDR1 and CDR2 sequences are LNHDA and SQIVND (reference sequence). Here the CDR3 reads CASKPVNGRTDTQYF. The CDR3 bases are TGTGCCAGTAAACCCGTGAATGGGAGGACAGATACGCAGTATTTT.

V usage is TRBV7-8 and J usage is TRBJ1-5, with D hard to call. Between the trimmed V and J ends, which lost 7 bases and 3 bases, there was a span of 16 bases. The CDR3 is 15 residues long. Germline values: CDR1 SGHVS, CDR2 FQNEAQ. The CDR3 region has the DNA TGTGCCAGCACCCTTCGGCGAGAGGCCAATCAGCCCCAGCATTTT. It is translated as CASTLRREANQPQHF.

The chain has TRBV19 and TRBJ1-5; 8 positions agree with TRBD1. The CDR3 covers 15 residues. V gave up 10 bases and J gave up 3 bases; unmatched junction bases: 11. Germline V CDR1 and CDR2: LNHDA, SQIVND (reference sequence). CDR3 region: CATHDRGPINQPQHF. DNA of the CDR3: TGTGCCACGCACGACAGGGGCCCCATCAATCAGCCCCAGCATTTT.

The rearrangement joins TRBV5-1 to TRBJ1-2; 10 bases agree with TRBD1. This CDR3 contains 15 residues. The junction had 8 bases not matched to a gene; V was cut back by 3 bases and J by 6 bases. From germline, CDR1 is SGHRS and CDR2 YFSETQ. CDR3 region: CASSSAGDRGDGYTF. The CDR3, as DNA: TGCGCCAGCAGCTCCGCTGGGGACAGGGGAGATGGCTACACCTTC. Using reference TRBV5-1 and TRBJ1-2 for the parts outside the CDR3, the full variable domain is KAGVTQTPRYLIKTRGQQVTLSCSPISGHRSVSWYQQTPGQGLQFLFEYFSETQRNKGNFPGRFSGRQFSNSRSEMNVSTLELGDSALYLCASSSAGDRGDGYTFGSGTRLTVV.

The chain joins TRBV10-3 to TRBJ2-7; TRBD2 aligns across 13 bases. Germline CDR1 is ENHRY and CDR2 is SYGVKD. This CDR3 is built from 16 residues. Losses at the gene ends were 3 bases for V and 2 bases for J; bases not matched to a gene: 4. DNA for the CDR3: TGTGCCATCAGTGACTTTACTAGCGGGAGGGCCTACGAGCAGTACTTC. Amino acid sequence: CAISDFTSGRAYEQYF.

The rearrangement uses TRBV7-9 and TRBJ2-7; the match to TRBD2 covers 9 bases. This CDR3 region has 15 residues. The V and J ends lost 1 base and 4 bases, in that order; junction bases with no gene match: 5. The germline CDR1 and CDR2 sequences are SEHNR and FQNEAQ (reference sequence). CDR3 protein: CASSLEATSGYEQYF. The CDR3 DNA reads as TGTGCCAGCAGCTTAGAAGCCACTAGCGGGTACGAGCAGTACTTC.

This clone has a single count. J is TRBJ2-7 and V is TRBV5-4; 7 bases line up with TRBD2. The CDR3 has 14 amino acids. V lost 3 bases and J lost 0; bases outside the gene matches: 3. Germline-derived CDR1 and CDR2 are SGHNT and YYREEE (reference sequence). The CDR3 here is CASSSWGGSYEQYF. The CDR3 bases are TGTGCCAGCAGCTCTTGGGGGGGCTCCTACGAGCAGTACTTC.

This rearrangement joins TRBV28 to TRBJ1-1, with 11 nucleotides matching TRBD1. Germline lookup yields CDR1 MDHEN and CDR2 SYDVKM. The CDR3 covers 13 residues. The V gene end was trimmed by 6 bases and the J gene end by 10 bases; junction bases not matched to a gene: 7. Here the CDR3 reads CASRTSDRGRAFF. The CDR3 region has the DNA TGTGCCAGCAGGACCTCGGACAGGGGGCGAGCTTTCTTT.

The chain joins TRBV5-1 to TRBJ2-1; TRBD1 matches at 8 bases. This CDR3 spans 16 amino acids. The junction had 11 bases not matched to a gene; V was cut back by 0 bases and J by 9 bases. Germline assignment: CDR1 SGHRS and CDR2 YFSETQ. In DNA, the CDR3 is TGCGCCAGCAGCTTGGTCGCTGGGCAGGGGGCGAGTGAGCAGTTCTTC. Translating it yields CASSLVAGQGASEQFF. Full variable domain (outside the CDR3, taken from reference TRBV5-1 and TRBJ2-1): KAGVTQTPRYLIKTRGQQVTLSCSPISGHRSVSWYQQTPGQGLQFLFEYFSETQRNKGNFPGRFSGRQFSNSRSEMNVSTLELGDSALYLCASSLVAGQGASEQFFGPGTRLTVL.

CDR3 residues: CASSLQSNQPQHF. The CDR3 nucleotides are TGTGCCAGCAGCTTACAAAGCAATCAGCCCCAGCATTTT. The chain links TRBV7-8 to TRBJ1-5, with D unresolved. CDR3 size: 13 residues. With 2 bases removed from V and 1 base from J, the gap between germline ends came to 3 bases. Germline V CDR1 and CDR2: SGHVS, FQNEAQ.

A single count supports this clone. The chain employs TRBV5-1 and TRBJ1-1, with 10 bases fitting TRBD1. V lost 5 bases to trimming and J lost 3 bases; unmatched junction nucleotides: 4. This CDR3 has 14 amino acids. The germline gives CDR1 SGHRS, CDR2 YFSETQ. CDR3 in DNA: TGCGCCAGCAGTCCAGGACAGGGGGACACTGAAGCTTTCTTT. It encodes CASSPGQGDTEAFF. Together with reference TRBV5-1 and TRBJ1-1, the CDR3 gives the full variable domain: KAGVTQTPRYLIKTRGQQVTLSCSPISGHRSVSWYQQTPGQGLQFLFEYFSETQRNKGNFPGRFSGRQFSNSRSEMNVSTLELGDSALYLCASSPGQGDTEAFFGQGTRLTVV.

This chain joins TRBV6-5 and TRBJ2-3; 9 positions match TRBD1. The CDR3 loop spans 14 amino acids. With 0 bases clipped from V and 11 bases from J, the junction kept 6 bases outside the gene matches. The germline CDR1 and CDR2 sequences are MNHEY and SVGAGI. CDR3 coding DNA: TGTGCCAGCAGTTACTCTGATACGGGACAGGGGCAGTATTTT. As protein: CASSYSDTGQGQYF.

This clone was seen once. The chain uses TRBV18 and TRBJ2-2; possible D gene TRBD2, 7 bases. The CDR3 length is 15 residues. Germline assignment: CDR1 KGHSH and CDR2 LQKENI. Trimming pared 3 bases from V and 5 bases from J, leaving 13 bases between. The CDR3 sequence: CASSPPGGRTGELFF. CDR3 coding DNA: TGTGCCAGCTCACCCCCGGGGGGCCGGACCGGGGAGCTGTTTTTT.

The chain uses TRBV28 and TRBJ2-6; D perhaps matches TRBD2 (5 bases). CDR3 length equals 17 residues. CDR1 is MDHEN, CDR2 SYDVKM, per germline. V lost 5 bases and J lost 0, with 14 bases in between. The CDR3, as DNA: TGTGCCAGCAGTCCGTCGGGATCGGGCTCTGGGGCCAACGTCCTGACTTTC. This translates into CASSPSGSGSGANVLTF. The whole variable domain, filled in from reference TRBV28 and TRBJ2-6, reads DVKVTQSSRYLVKRTGEKVFLECVQDMDHENMFWYRQDPGLGLRLIYFSYDVKMKEKGDIPEGYSVSREKKERFSLILESASTNQTSMYLCASSPSGSGSGANVLTFGAGSRLTVL.

The chain recombines TRBV6-5 with TRBJ2-2; 8 bases map to TRBD1. The J segment lost 5 bases and the V segment lost 5 bases, leaving 4 bases of the junction unmatched. Germline V CDR1 and CDR2: MNHEY, SVGAGI. This CDR3 is built from 14 residues. The CDR3 sequence: CASSRDRRTGELFF. In DNA form, the CDR3 reads TGTGCCAGCAGTCGGGACAGGAGGACCGGGGAGCTGTTTTTT.

The chain employs TRBV2 and TRBJ2-1; 11 positions match TRBD2. V dropped 7 bases and J dropped 6; count of bases not matched to a gene: 17. Germline CDR1 is SNHLY and CDR2 is FYNNEI. The CDR3 length is 18 residues. The CDR3 bases are TGTGCCAGCACGTGGTTAGCGGGAGGGCCATTGGGAGGCAATGAGCAGTTCTTC. It translates to CASTWLAGGPLGGNEQFF.

The chain is built from TRBV9 and TRBJ1-1; 10 nucleotides align to TRBD1. V lost 2 bases, J lost 6 bases, and 7 bases stayed unmatched. This CDR3 has 15 residues. Germline assignment: CDR1 SGDLS and CDR2 YYNGEE. CDR3 coding DNA: TGTGCCAGCAGCGTCCGGGACAGGGGTCTCGCTGAAGCTTTCTTT. It translates to CASSVRDRGLAEAFF.

The gene calls are TRBV1 and TRBJ2-3; TRBD2 is the table's D call, not checked against the DNA. TRBV1 is termed a pseudogene. CDR3 size: 16 residues. DNA for the CDR3: TGCACCAGCAGCCAAATGTCCTCCCTTCGCGGGTATACGCAGTATTTT. As protein: CTSSQMSSLRGYTQYF.

The chain uses TRBV18 and TRBJ2-1, with 11 nucleotides matching TRBD1. Trimming took 3 bases from V and 0 from J; bases not matched to a gene: 4. The germline V gene has CDR1 KGHSH and CDR2 LQKENI. The CDR3 spans 17 residues. CDR3 DNA sequence: TGTGCCAGCTCACCGGGACAGGGGGGGATCTCCTACAATGAGCAGTTCTTC. Its protein is CASSPGQGGISYNEQFF.